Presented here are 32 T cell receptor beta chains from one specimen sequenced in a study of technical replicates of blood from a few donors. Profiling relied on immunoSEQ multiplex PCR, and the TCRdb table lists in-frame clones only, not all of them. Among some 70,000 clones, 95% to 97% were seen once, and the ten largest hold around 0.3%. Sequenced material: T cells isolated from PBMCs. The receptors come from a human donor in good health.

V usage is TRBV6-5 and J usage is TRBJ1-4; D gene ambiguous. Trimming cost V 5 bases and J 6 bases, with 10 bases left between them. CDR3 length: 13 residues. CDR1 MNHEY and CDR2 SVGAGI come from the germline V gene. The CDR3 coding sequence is TGTGCCAGCAGTGGTGCGCGAGATGAAAAACTGTTTTTT. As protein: CASSGARDEKLFF.

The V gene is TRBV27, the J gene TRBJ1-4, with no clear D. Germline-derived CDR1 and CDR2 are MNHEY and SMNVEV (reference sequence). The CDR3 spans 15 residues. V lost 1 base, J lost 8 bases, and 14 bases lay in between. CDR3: CASSLFSGLREKLFF. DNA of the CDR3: TGTGCCAGCAGTTTATTTTCGGGGTTAAGGGAAAAACTGTTTTTT.

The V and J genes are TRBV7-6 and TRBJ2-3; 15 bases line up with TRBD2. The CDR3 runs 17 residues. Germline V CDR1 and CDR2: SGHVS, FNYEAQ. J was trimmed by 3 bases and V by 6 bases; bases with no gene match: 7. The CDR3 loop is CASSWTGTSGRTDTQYF. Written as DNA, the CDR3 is TGTGCCAGCAGTTGGACCGGGACTAGCGGGAGGACAGATACGCAGTATTTT.

CDR3 region: CASSFGQPEKLFF. CDR3 DNA sequence: TGTGCCAGCAGCTTTGGACAGCCCGAAAAACTGTTTTTT. The chain carries TRBV7-2 and TRBJ1-4, with D possibly being TRBD1 (6 bases). The CDR3 sequence is 13 residues long. CDR1 is SGHTA, CDR2 FQGNSA, per germline. Trimming took 3 bases from V and 8 from J, leaving 10 bases between them.

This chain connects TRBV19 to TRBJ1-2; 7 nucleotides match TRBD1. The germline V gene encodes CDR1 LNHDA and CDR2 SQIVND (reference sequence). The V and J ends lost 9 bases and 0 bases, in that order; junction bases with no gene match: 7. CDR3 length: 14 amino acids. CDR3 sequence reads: CASRDSLSNYGYTF. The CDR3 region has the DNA TGTGCCAGCCGGGACAGTCTTTCTAACTATGGCTACACCTTC.

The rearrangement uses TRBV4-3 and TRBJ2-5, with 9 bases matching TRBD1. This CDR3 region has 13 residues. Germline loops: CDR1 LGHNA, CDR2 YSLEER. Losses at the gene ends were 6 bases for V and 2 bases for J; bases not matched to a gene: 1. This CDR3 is CASRDRGQETQYF. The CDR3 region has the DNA TGCGCCAGCAGGGACAGGGGACAAGAGACCCAGTACTTC.

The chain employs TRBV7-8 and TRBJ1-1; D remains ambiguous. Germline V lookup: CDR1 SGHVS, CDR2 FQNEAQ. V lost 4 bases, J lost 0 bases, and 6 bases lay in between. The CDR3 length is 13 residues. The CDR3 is CASSYVMNTEAFF. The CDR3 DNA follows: TGTGCCAGCAGCTATGTTATGAACACTGAAGCTTTCTTT.

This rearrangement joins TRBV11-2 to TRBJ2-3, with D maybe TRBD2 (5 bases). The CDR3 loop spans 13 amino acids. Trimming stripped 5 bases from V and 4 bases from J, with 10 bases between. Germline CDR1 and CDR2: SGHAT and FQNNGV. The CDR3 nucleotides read TGTGCCAGCAGCCTTCGGAGGCCAGATACGCAGTATTTT. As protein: CASSLRRPDTQYF.

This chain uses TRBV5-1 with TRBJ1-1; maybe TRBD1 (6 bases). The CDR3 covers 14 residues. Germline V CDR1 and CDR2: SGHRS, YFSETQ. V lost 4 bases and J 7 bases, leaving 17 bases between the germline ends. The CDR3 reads CASSRRAHRDEAFF. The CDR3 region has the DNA TGCGCCAGCAGCCGAAGAGCTCACAGGGATGAAGCTTTCTTT. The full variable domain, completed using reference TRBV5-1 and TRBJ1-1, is KAGVTQTPRYLIKTRGQQVTLSCSPISGHRSVSWYQQTPGQGLQFLFEYFSETQRNKGNFPGRFSGRQFSNSRSEMNVSTLELGDSALYLCASSRRAHRDEAFFGQGTRLTVV.

In DNA, the CDR3 is TGTGCCAGCAGCTTTGAACGGGAGAACACTGAAGCTTTCTTT. Protein product: CASSFERENTEAFF. The rearrangement uses TRBV5-4 and TRBJ1-1; D is ambiguous. This CDR3 region has 14 residues. Germline loops: CDR1 SGHNT, CDR2 YYREEE (reference sequence). V was cut by 2 bases and J by 1 base, with 9 bases left in between. The variable domain in full, with the rest retrieved from reference TRBV5-4 and TRBJ1-1, is ETGVTQSPTHLIKTRGQQVTLRCSSQSGHNTVSWYQQALGQGPQFIFQYYREEENGRGNFPPRFSGLQFPNYSSELNVNALELDDSALYLCASSFERENTEAFFGQGTRLTVV.

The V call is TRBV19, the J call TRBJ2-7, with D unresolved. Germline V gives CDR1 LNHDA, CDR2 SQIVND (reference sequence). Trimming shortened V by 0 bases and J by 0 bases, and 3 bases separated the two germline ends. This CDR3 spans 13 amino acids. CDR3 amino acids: CASSIEASYEQYF. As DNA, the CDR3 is TGTGCCAGTAGTATAGAGGCCTCCTACGAGCAGTACTTC.

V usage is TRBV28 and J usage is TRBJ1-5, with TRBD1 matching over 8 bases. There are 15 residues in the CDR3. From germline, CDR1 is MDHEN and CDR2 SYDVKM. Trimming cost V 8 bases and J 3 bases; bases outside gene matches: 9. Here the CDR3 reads CASAIGQGLNQPQHF. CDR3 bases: TGTGCCAGCGCGATAGGACAGGGTCTCAATCAGCCCCAGCATTTT.

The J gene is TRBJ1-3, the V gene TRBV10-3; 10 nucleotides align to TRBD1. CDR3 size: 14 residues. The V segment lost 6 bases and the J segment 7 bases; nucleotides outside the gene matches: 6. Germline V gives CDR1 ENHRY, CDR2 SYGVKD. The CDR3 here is CAISQGQGTNTIYF. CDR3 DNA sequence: TGTGCCATCAGCCAGGGACAGGGGACTAACACCATATATTTT.

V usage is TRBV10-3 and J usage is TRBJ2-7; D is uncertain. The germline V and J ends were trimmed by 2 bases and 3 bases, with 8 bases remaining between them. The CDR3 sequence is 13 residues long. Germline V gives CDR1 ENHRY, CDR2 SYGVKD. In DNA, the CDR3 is TGTGCCATCAGTGAGATTTCTTACTACGAGCAGTACTTC. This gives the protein CAISEISYYEQYF.

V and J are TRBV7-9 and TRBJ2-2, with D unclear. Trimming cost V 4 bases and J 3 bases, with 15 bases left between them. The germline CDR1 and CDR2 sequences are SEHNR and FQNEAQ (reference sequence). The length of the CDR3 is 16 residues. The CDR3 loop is CASSSPRGVDTGELFF. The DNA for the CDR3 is TGTGCCAGCAGCTCGCCCAGAGGAGTGGACACCGGGGAGCTGTTTTTT. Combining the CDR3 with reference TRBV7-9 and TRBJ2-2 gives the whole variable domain DTGVSQNPRHKITKRGQNVTFRCDPISEHNRLYWYRQTLGQGPEFLTYFQNEAQLEKSRLLSDRFSAERPKGSFSTLEIQRTEQGDSAMYLCASSSPRGVDTGELFFGEGSRLTVL.

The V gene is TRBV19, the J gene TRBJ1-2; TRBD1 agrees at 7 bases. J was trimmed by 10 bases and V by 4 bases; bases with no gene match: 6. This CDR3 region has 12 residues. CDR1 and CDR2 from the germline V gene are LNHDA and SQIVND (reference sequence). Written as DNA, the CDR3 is TGTGCCAGTAGTACACGACAGGGCTCCTACACCTTC. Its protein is CASSTRQGSYTF.

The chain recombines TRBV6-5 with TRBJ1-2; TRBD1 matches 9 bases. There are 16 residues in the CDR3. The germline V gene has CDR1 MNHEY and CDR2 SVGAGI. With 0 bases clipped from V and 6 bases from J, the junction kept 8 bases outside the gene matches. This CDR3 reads CASSYSISGQGNGYTF. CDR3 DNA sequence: TGTGCCAGCAGTTACTCGATTTCCGGACAGGGGAATGGCTACACCTTC.

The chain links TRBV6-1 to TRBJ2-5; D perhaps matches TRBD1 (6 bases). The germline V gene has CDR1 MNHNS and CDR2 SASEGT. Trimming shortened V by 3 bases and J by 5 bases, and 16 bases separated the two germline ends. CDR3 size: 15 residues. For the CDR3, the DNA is TGTGCCAGCAGTGATCAGGGGAAGTTGATCGAGACCCAGTACTTC. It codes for CASSDQGKLIETQYF.

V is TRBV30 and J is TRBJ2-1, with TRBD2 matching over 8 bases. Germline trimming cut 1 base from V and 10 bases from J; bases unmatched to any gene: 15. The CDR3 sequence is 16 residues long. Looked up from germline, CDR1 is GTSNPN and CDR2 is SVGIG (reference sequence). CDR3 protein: CAWSGLGREGLGEQFF. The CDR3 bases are TGTGCCTGGAGTGGACTGGGTCGGGAGGGCCTTGGGGAGCAGTTCTTC.

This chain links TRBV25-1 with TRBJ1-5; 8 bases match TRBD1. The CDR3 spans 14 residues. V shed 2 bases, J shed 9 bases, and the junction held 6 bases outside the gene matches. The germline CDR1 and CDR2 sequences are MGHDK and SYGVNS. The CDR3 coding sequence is TGTGCCAGCAGTGAAACGACAGGGGACCCGCCCCAGCATTTT. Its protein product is CASSETTGDPPQHF.

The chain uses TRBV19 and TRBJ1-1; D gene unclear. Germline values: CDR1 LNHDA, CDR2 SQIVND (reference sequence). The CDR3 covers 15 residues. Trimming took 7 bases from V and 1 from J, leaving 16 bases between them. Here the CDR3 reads CASTYARFSNTEAFF. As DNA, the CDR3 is TGTGCCAGTACCTACGCCCGGTTTTCGAACACTGAAGCTTTCTTT.

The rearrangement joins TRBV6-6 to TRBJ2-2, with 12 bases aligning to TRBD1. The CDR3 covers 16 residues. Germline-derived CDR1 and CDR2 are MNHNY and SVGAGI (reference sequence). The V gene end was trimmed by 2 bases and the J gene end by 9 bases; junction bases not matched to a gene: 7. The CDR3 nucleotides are TGTGCCAGCAGTTACGGGACAGGGGGCGCCTATAGGGAGCTGTTTTTT. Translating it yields CASSYGTGGAYRELFF.

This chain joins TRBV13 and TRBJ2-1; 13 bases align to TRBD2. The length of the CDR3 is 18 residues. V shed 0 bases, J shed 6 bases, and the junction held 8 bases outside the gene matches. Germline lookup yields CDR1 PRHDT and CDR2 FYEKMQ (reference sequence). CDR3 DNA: TGTGCCAGCAGCTTAGGAGGGACTAGCGGGATAAGCTCCAATGAGCAGTTCTTC. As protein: CASSLGGTSGISSNEQFF.

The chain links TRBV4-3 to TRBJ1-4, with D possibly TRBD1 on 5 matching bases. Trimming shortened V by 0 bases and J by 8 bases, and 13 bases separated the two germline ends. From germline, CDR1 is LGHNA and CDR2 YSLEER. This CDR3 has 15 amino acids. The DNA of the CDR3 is TGCGCCAGCAGCCAAGACTCGGCCGGGGGGGAAAAACTGTTTTTT. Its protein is CASSQDSAGGEKLFF.

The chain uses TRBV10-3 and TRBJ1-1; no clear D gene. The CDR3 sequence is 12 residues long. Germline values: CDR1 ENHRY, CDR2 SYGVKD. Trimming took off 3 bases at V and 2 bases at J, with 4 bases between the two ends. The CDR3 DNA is TGTGCCATCAGTGACCTAAACACTGAAGCTTTCTTT. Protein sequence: CAISDLNTEAFF.

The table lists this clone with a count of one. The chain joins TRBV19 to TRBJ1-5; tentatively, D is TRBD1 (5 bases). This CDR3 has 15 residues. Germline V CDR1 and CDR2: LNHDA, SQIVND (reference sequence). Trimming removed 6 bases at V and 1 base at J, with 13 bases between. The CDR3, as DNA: TGTGCCAGTAGAGGGACTTCTATGAGCAATCAGCCCCAGCATTTT. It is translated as CASRGTSMSNQPQHF.

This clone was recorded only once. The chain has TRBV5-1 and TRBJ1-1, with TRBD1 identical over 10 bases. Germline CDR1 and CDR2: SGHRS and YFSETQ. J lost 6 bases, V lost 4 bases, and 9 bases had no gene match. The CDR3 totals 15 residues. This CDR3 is CASSLRDRGQSEAFF. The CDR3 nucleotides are TGCGCCAGCAGCCTCCGGGACAGGGGTCAATCTGAAGCTTTCTTT.

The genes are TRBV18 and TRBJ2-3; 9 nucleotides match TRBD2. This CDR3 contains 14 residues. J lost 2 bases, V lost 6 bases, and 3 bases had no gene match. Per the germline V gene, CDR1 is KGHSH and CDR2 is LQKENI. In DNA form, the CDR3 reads TGTGCCAGCTCGACTAGCGGTTACACAGATACGCAGTATTTT. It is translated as CASSTSGYTDTQYF.

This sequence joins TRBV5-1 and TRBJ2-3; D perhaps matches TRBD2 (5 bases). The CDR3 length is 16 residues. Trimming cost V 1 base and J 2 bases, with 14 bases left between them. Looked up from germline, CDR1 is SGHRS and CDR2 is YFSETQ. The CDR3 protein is CASSLRDTGITDTQYF. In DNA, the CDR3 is TGCGCCAGCAGCTTGAGAGATACGGGGATCACAGATACGCAGTATTTT.

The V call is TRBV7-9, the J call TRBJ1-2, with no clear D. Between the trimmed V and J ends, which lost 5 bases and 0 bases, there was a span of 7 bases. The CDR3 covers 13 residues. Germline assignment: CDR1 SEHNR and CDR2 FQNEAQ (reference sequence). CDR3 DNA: TGTGCCAGCAGCGCGAGAGCTAACTATGGCTACACCTTC. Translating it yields CASSARANYGYTF.

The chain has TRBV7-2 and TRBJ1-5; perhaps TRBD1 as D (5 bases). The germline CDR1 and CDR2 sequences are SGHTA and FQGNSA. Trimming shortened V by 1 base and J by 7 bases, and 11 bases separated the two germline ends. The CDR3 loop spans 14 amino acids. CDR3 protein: CASSLVRGIQPQHF. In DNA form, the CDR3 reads TGTGCCAGCAGCTTAGTTCGGGGGATCCAGCCCCAGCATTTT.

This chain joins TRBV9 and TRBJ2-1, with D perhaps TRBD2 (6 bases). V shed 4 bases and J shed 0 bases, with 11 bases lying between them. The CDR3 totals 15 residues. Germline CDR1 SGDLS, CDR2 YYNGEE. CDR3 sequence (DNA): TGTGCCAGCAGCTTGCGGGGTAGCTCCTACAATGAGCAGTTCTTC. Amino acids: CASSLRGSSYNEQFF.